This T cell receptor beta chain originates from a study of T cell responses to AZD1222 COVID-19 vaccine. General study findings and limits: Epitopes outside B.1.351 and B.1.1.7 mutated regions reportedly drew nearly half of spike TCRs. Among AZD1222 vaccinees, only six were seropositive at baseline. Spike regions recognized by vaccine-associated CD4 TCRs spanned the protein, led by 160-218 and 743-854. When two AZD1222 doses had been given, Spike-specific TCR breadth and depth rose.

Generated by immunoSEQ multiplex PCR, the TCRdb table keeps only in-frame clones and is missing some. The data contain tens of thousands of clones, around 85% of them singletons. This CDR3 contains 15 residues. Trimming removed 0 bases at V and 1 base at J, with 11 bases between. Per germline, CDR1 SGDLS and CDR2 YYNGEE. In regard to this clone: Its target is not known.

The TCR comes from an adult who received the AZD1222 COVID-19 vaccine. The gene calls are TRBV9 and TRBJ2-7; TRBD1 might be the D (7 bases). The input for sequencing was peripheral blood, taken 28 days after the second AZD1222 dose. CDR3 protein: CASSVAAGQSYEQYF. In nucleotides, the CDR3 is TGTGCCAGCAGCGTAGCCGCGGGACAGTCCTACGAGCAGTACTTC.